A selection of T cell receptor beta chains follows, all from one sample in a study of a mutant IDH1 vaccine in newly diagnosed glioma. What these receptors recognize is not known. Clones were sequenced by immunoSEQ multiplex PCR, and TCRdb holds only the in-frame ones, with some missing. The data hold roughly 50,000 clones, with approximately 82% observed a single time. Sequencing used PBMCs, obtained from a glioma patient whose treatment included an IDH1 peptide vaccine. The receptors originated from a woman younger than 30 with glioma. Some clones in this sample may be carry-over from other donors' samples. Both conserved end residues are part of each CDR3. D genes are given only for firm matches. Part of the rows lack a size; the others show once, few, many or a class for expanded clones.

V gene	clone size	D gene	J gene	CDR3 protein	CDR3 DNA
TRBV7-9	few	TRBD1	TRBJ2-1	CASSPRDSSGNEQFF	TGTGCCAGCAGCCCCCGGGACAGTTCTGGGAATGAGCAGTTCTTC
TRBV9	-	-	TRBJ1-1	CASSVVDSWRNTEAFF	TGTGCCAGCAGCGTAGTGGACAGTTGGAGGAACACTGAAGCTTTCTTT
TRBV2	few	-	TRBJ2-7	CASREVGVSSYEQYF	TGTGCCAGCCGCGAAGTGGGGGTGAGCTCCTACGAGCAGTACTTC
TRBV29-1	-	-	TRBJ2-6	CSVGGFSGANVLTF	TGCAGCGTGGGGGGCTTCTCTGGGGCCAACGTCCTGACTTTC
TRBV6-1	-	-	TRBJ1-2	CASNPTRGINGYTF	TGTGCCAGCAACCCGACCAGAGGGATCAATGGCTACACCTTC
TRBV6-5	few	-	TRBJ1-5	CASRSGPSNQPQHF	TGTGCCAGCAGGAGCGGACCTAGCAATCAGCCCCAGCATTTT
TRBV4-3	-	-	TRBJ2-7	CASSQEHMGEQYF	TGCGCCAGCAGCCAAGAACATATGGGCGAGCAGTACTTC
TRBV5-6	-	-	TRBJ2-7	CASRLGPEQYF	TGTGCCAGCCGCTTGGGGCCCGAGCAGTACTTC
TRBV9	-	-	TRBJ2-5	CASSAQGMGQGETQYF	TGTGCCAGCAGCGCTCAGGGGATGGGCCAGGGAGAGACCCAGTACTTC
TRBV13	-	-	TRBJ2-3	CASSSWEEGGLADTQYF	TGTGCCAGCAGCTCATGGGAGGAGGGTGGCTTAGCAGATACGCAGTATTTT
TRBV12-5	-	-	TRBJ1-5	CASGLGTSSNQPQHF	TGTGCTAGTGGTCTCGGGACAAGTAGCAATCAGCCCCAGCATTTT